The sequence of this T cell receptor (beta chain) was determined in a study of CD8+ T cells in alopecia areata listed by TCRdb under 2018. Notes on the research overall: The treated patients, all with moderate-to-severe alopecia areata, were enrolled in an open-label pilot trial of oral tofacitinib given at 5 to 10 mg twice daily. Scalp clonality was compared among normal scalp (n=4), patchy alopecia areata scalp (n=8), and alopecia totalis/universalis scalp (n=8). RNA came from the PAXgene miRNA kit for fixed scalp, the miRNeasy kit for PBMCs, and the RNeasy kit for mouse skin. In both human patients and the C3H/HeJ mouse model, the study applied high-throughput TCRbeta sequencing to look at T cell clonal expansion in alopecia areata. Patients on tofacitinib were biopsied at baseline and after 4 and 24 weeks of treatment, and several of the patients also had a later scalp biopsy. Patients received tofacitinib for 6 to 18 months and were then followed off drug for 6 months to check for delayed response and recurrence. The SALT score, which quantifies the percentage of affected scalp surface area, was used to measure disease severity in treated patients. TCRbeta CDR3 regions were amplified by immunoSEQ multiplex PCR with 35 Vbeta forward and 13 Jbeta reverse primers. On the human side, TCRbeta sequencing was run on scalp tissue and on sorted CD4+ and CD8+ peripheral blood T cells from healthy controls and from alopecia areata patients with either patchy or totalis/universalis disease. The research as a whole found: Many expanded lesional clones persisted in scalp and blood during tofacitinib treatment, which may partly explain relapse after stopping treatment. Unlike mouse skin, which is dominated by gammadelta T cells, normal human skin has resident alphabeta T cells that are also sequenced, and this complicates analysis of the scalp TCR repertoire. Tofacitinib significantly decreased scalp clonality and the number of expanded CD8+ clones among the top 100 scalp clones. Compared with normal scalp, lesional scalp, particularly in alopecia totalis/universalis, had higher clonality and more expanded CD8+ clones, which suggests antigenic drive. Compared with mice, TCR sequences shared between patients were less clear, possibly partly because of HLA diversity across the patient population. Because the treated cohort was small and had only one nonresponder, larger studies are needed to examine links between baseline CD8+ expansion and response.

Reading the label with the study, this specimen's time point is: around 29 days on oral tofacitinib. The treatment or condition label on this specimen signifies: oral pan-JAK inhibitor, 5-10 mg twice daily. Lesional scalp punch biopsies and peripheral blood were obtained from alopecia areata patients. After PBMCs were isolated by density centrifugation and stained for CD3, CD4 and CD8, a FACSAria was used to sort CD4+ and CD8+ T cells. As to this clone: Its cognate antigen has yet to be identified. The input lacks base qualities; no much larger clone sits a single base away.

The CDR3 sequence holds 14 residues, the cysteine and phenylalanine included. The DNA shown is the 42-base CDR3, in frame from base 1. Deletion took 2 bases off V and 6 bases off J, with a span of 15 bases between the germline ends. As encoded in the germline V gene (reference sequence), CDR1 is SGHNT while CDR2 is YYREEE. The library was prepared using the immunoSEQ multiplex PCR assay. To provide template for TCR sequencing, every sample had RNA extracted and reverse transcribed into cDNA. SuperScript III was used for first-strand cDNA synthesis, primed with a 2:1 mix of oligo-dT and random hexamers. A synthetic immune receptor repertoire was used to gauge amplification bias, and whatever bias remained was removed computationally. The published analysis was carried out like this. Raw reads were preprocessed for error removal, and CDR3 was defined according to IMGT conventions as running from the conserved cysteine to phenylalanine. Clonality was computed by normalizing Shannon entropy by log2 of the number of productive unique TCRs and subtracting the result from 1. Scalp TCRbeta sequences were cross-referenced with sorted blood CD4 and CD8 repertoires so that the CD4 or CD8 identity of scalp clones could be inferred. The table comes from immuneACCESS by way of TCRdb, which keeps in-frame sequences with V and J called. Part of the clones is missing from these tables; in studies checked, under half for an unresolved V gene and the rest for unknown reasons. Clone size and V and J calls were adopted from that table, with D and trimming inferred from the DNA. The table for this sample lists 140,000 to 150,000 clones; 50% to 65% of them were counted only once. The ten largest account for approximately 15% of the sample.

Here the sequenced sample was CD8+ T cells sorted from blood, taken at week 4, from a patient treated with tofacitinib. The receptor chain draws on TRBV5-4 and TRBJ2-7; a tentative D call is TRBD1 (6 bases match). The receptor was isolated from a human donor with alopecia areata. Read as DNA, the sequence is TGTGCCAGCAGCTTATGGCGAAGGGGGTTCGAGCAGTACTTC. Its amino acids are CASSLWRRGFEQYF. Here the CDR3 is joined to the reference TRBV5-4 and TRBJ2-7 genes, and the full variable domain is: ETGVTQSPTHLIKTRGQQVTLRCSSQSGHNTVSWYQQALGQGPQFIFQYYREEENGRGNFPPRFSGLQFPNYSSELNVNALELDDSALYLCASSLWRRGFEQYFGPGTRLTVT.